This paragraph covers one T cell receptor beta chain sequence. Antigen specificity is unknown. The sample originates from a study of cytomegalovirus exposure and HLA in healthy donors. General observations from the study: A prior analysis recorded that most TCR beta V segments were productive about 90% or about 30% of the time.

The germline V gene encodes CDR1 SEHNR and CDR2 FQNEAQ (reference sequence). The CDR3 extends over 16 amino acids. The V segment lost 5 bases and the J segment 7 bases; nucleotides outside the gene matches: 9. Amplification used 60 Vbeta primers and 13 Jbeta primers. Produced via immunoSEQ multiplex PCR; TCRdb's table is partial and in-frame only. This table holds 100,000 to 150,000 clones, roughly 72% found once. The receptor's source is a male donor in good health and CMV-seronegative. Material for sequencing was PBMCs. The V gene is TRBV7-9, the J gene TRBJ1-6; 9 bases agree with TRBD1. CDR3 in amino acids: CASSPGQGSGNSPLHF. The DNA for the CDR3 is TGTGCCAGCAGCCCGGGACAGGGCTCCGGGAATTCACCCCTCCACTTT.